The next 17 T cell receptor beta chains were all read from a single sample in a study of T cells in Graves' hyperthyroidism and ophthalmopathy (dated by TCRdb to the late 2010s). Libraries were constructed by multiplex PCR. These reads were obtained on an Illumina HiSeq 2000. TCR beta CDR3 regions were amplified from RNA transcripts. The first round of RT-PCR for the TCR CDR3 was performed with the HTBI primer set and the Qiagen OneStep RT-PCR kit. In-frame beta chains were kept once TCRdb had trimmed the public reads at Q25 with fastp and called clones with MiXCR. Identical CDR3 protein sequences are pooled into one entry, listed with their most common genes and DNA. The sample includes under 300,000 distinct CDR3 sequences, with about 20% observed a single time. The leading ten clones occupy about 60% of the sample. The sample consisted of blood. Every receptor here comes from a man aged 25-45 years with Graves' ophthalmopathy.

This clonotype was observed at least ten times. This rearrangement joins TRBV28 to TRBJ2-7; D possibly corresponds to TRBD1 (6 bases). The CDR3 extends over 15 amino acids. The germline gives CDR1 MDHEN, CDR2 SYDVKM. V was shortened by 6 bases and J by 3 bases, with 18 bases between the two germline ends. The CDR3 reads CASRELRTANYEQYF. CDR3 sequence (DNA): TGTGCCAGCAGGGAACTCCGGACAGCTAACTACGAGCAGTACTTC.

This clonotype was seen a handful of times. The chain joins TRBV29-1 to TRBJ2-1; 8 positions agree with TRBD2. The CDR3 has 13 residues. CDR1 and CDR2 from the germline V gene are SQVTM and ANQGSEA. V shed 6 bases and J 3 bases; nucleotides not matched to a gene: 4. The CDR3 DNA follows: TGCAGCGTCGCGGGGGGACACTACAATGAGCAGTTCTTC. The encoded protein is CSVAGGHYNEQFF.

This clonotype was seen only once. This chain links TRBV28 with TRBJ1-2; 8 bases fit TRBD1. From germline, CDR1 is MDHEN and CDR2 SYDVKM. V gave up 6 bases and J gave up 4 bases; unmatched junction bases: 7. The CDR3 extends over 14 amino acids. CDR3 sequence (DNA): TGTGCCAGCAGACCAGGACAGGGACGCTATGGCTACACCTTC. Its translation: CASRPGQGRYGYTF.

This clonotype is a singleton in its sample. The gene calls are TRBV14 and TRBJ1-5; 10 bases are shared with TRBD1. Germline lookup yields CDR1 SGHDN and CDR2 FVKESK. Trimming at V came to 4 bases and at J to 2 bases, leaving 17 bases not matched to a gene. The CDR3 sequence is 20 residues long. CDR3 sequence: CASSLNGTGAHRRGNQPQHF. In nucleotides, the CDR3 is TGTGCCAGCAGCCTCAATGGGACAGGGGCCCACCGCCGGGGCAATCAGCCCCAGCATTTT.

A note on this clonotype: A much larger clone is a single base away; this may be a read error. As the CDR3 is not closed by the conserved phenylalanine or tryptophan, this likely results from a read error. The CDR3 DNA is TGTGCCAGCAGTTTATGGTCCCCACGAGATCAGCCCCAGCATCTT. Encoded protein: CASSLWSPRDQPQHL. The rearrangement uses TRBV28 and TRBJ1-5; D unclear. Germline-derived CDR1 and CDR2 are MDHEN and SYDVKM. Trimming shortened V by 0 bases and J by 5 bases, and 11 bases separated the two germline ends. The length of the CDR3 is 15 residues.

This clonotype showed up many times. The chain uses TRBV11-2 and TRBJ2-3; TRBD2 might be the D (6 bases). Trimming took off 5 bases at V and 4 bases at J, with 19 bases between the two ends. Germline assignment: CDR1 SGHAT and CDR2 FQNNGV. CDR3 length: 16 amino acids. The CDR3 loop reads CASSPWGRGEADTQYF. DNA for the CDR3: TGTGCCAGCAGCCCCTGGGGTCGCGGGGAGGCAGATACGCAGTATTTT.

This chain connects TRBV19 to TRBJ2-3; 10 bases match TRBD2. Germline CDR1 is LNHDA and CDR2 is SQIVND (reference sequence). The CDR3 is 17 amino acids. The V and J ends lost 5 bases and 0 bases, in that order; junction bases with no gene match: 8. The CDR3 DNA follows: TGTGCCAGTAGTCCTTCGACTAGCGGGTCTAGCACAGATACGCAGTATTTT. Translating it yields CASSPSTSGSSTDTQYF.

There are a few counts of this clonotype. V gene TRBV7-8 combines with J gene TRBJ2-3; a possible D gene is TRBD1 (5 bases). The germline gives CDR1 SGHVS, CDR2 FQNEAQ. The CDR3 extends over 15 amino acids. Trimming left V 1 base short and J 1 base short, with 9 bases between. CDR3 sequence (DNA): TGTGCCAGCAGCTTAGTTGGACACCGCACAGATACGCAGTATTTT. Translated, it gives CASSLVGHRTDTQYF.

This clonotype has ten or more counts. The genes are TRBV5-1 and TRBJ2-7, with D possibly matching TRBD1 (5 bases). CDR1 and CDR2 from the germline V gene are SGHRS and YFSETQ. CDR3 length: 13 amino acids. V gave up 2 bases and J gave up 2 bases, with 8 bases separating them. The CDR3, as DNA: TGCGCCAGCAGCTTCGGCAGGGCCTACGAGCAGTACTTC. Its protein product is CASSFGRAYEQYF. The full variable domain, with the rest looked up from reference TRBV5-1 and TRBJ2-7, is KAGVTQTPRYLIKTRGQQVTLSCSPISGHRSVSWYQQTPGQGLQFLFEYFSETQRNKGNFPGRFSGRQFSNSRSEMNVSTLELGDSALYLCASSFGRAYEQYFGPGTRLTVT.

This clonotype was seen at least ten times. V usage is TRBV18 and J usage is TRBJ1-1, with D uncertain. Trimming shortened V by 3 bases and J by 1 base, and 9 bases separated the two germline ends. This CDR3 comprises 14 residues. Germline V gives CDR1 KGHSH, CDR2 LQKENI. The chain's CDR3 is CASSPAAKNTEAFF. DNA for the CDR3: TGTGCCAGCTCACCTGCGGCGAAGAACACTGAAGCTTTCTTT. The full variable domain, with the rest looked up from reference TRBV18 and TRBJ1-1, is NAGVMQNPRHLVRRRGQEARLRCSPMKGHSHVYWYRQLPEEGLKFMVYLQKENIIDESGMPKERFSAEFPKEGPSILRIQQVVRGDSAAYFCASSPAAKNTEAFFGQGTRLTVV.

J is TRBJ2-2 and V is TRBV6-5, with TRBD2 as a possible D gene (7 bases). The CDR3 is made up of 16 amino acids. V was shortened by 2 bases and J by 6 bases, with 16 bases between the two germline ends. In germline, CDR1 is MNHEY, CDR2 SVGAGI. The CDR3 protein is CASSYRGAVGPGELFF. CDR3 nucleotides: TGTGCCAGCAGTTACCGGGGGGCGGTGGGGCCCGGGGAGCTGTTTTTT.

This clonotype occurred many times. This chain joins TRBV27 and TRBJ2-5, with D possibly TRBD1 on 6 matching bases. CDR1 and CDR2 from the germline V gene are MNHEY and SMNVEV (reference sequence). V lost 6 bases and J 1 base, leaving 15 bases between the germline ends. There are 15 residues in the CDR3. The CDR3, as DNA: TGTGCCAGCAGCGGACAGCTTAAGGGCCAAGAGACCCAGTACTTC. This translates into CASSGQLKGQETQYF.

This clonotype was observed at least ten times. J is TRBJ2-1 and V is TRBV28; 7 bases fit TRBD2. V shed 6 bases, J shed 2 bases, and the junction held 4 bases outside the gene matches. CDR1 is MDHEN and CDR2 is SYDVKM in the germline V gene. This CDR3 contains 14 residues. In DNA form, the CDR3 reads TGTGCCAGCAGCCTAAGCGGGACCTACAATGAGCAGTTCTTC. The encoded protein is CASSLSGTYNEQFF. The full variable domain, in which reference TRBV28 and TRBJ2-1 provide the parts outside the CDR3, is DVKVTQSSRYLVKRTGEKVFLECVQDMDHENMFWYRQDPGLGLRLIYFSYDVKMKEKGDIPEGYSVSREKKERFSLILESASTNQTSMYLCASSLSGTYNEQFFGPGTRLTVL.

The chain combines TRBV24-1 with TRBJ2-7; TRBD2 agrees at 7 bases. This CDR3 is built from 15 residues. The trim removed 2 bases at V and 2 bases at J, leaving 5 bases unmatched. The germline gives CDR1 KGHDR, CDR2 SFDVKD. The CDR3 coding sequence is TGTGCCACCAGTGATTCGTCGGGAGGCGCCTACGAGCAGTACTTC. Translated: CATSDSSGGAYEQYF.

The gene calls are TRBV11-2 and TRBJ2-1; a weak D match, TRBD2 (5 bases). Germline V lookup: CDR1 SGHAT, CDR2 FQNNGV. Trimming removed 4 bases at V and 9 bases at J, with 16 bases between. The CDR3 sequence is 14 residues long. Here the CDR3 DNA reads TGTGCCAGCAGCTCCCCCCGTTCCGGGATTGAGCAGTTCTTC. This codes for CASSSPRSGIEQFF.

This clonotype was observed many times. This chain connects TRBV3-1 to TRBJ1-6; D is unclear. Germline CDR1 LGHDT, CDR2 YNNKEL (reference sequence). This CDR3 has 12 amino acids. Deletions cut 2 bases from V and 9 bases from J, with 5 bases between. CDR3 amino acids: CASSQTRSPLHF. As DNA, the CDR3 is TGTGCCAGCAGCCAAACCCGTTCACCCCTCCACTTT. Together with reference TRBV3-1 and TRBJ1-6, the CDR3 gives the full variable domain: DTAVSQTPKYLVTQMGNDKSIKCEQNLGHDTMYWYKQDSKKFLKIMFSYNNKELIINETVPNRFSPKSPDKAHLNLHINSLELGDSAVYFCASSQTRSPLHFGNGTRLTVT.

The V and J genes are TRBV2 and TRBJ2-7, with D maybe TRBD2 (6 bases). The CDR3 contains 15 residues. Trimming took off 6 bases at V and 2 bases at J, with 17 bases between the two ends. The germline gives CDR1 SNHLY, CDR2 FYNNEI. The CDR3 DNA sequence: TGTGCCAGCAGGGGGGTCGTGGAGGGCACCTACGAGCAGTACTTC. As protein: CASRGVVEGTYEQYF.